The 5 T cell receptor beta chains presented below share a single source sample, sequenced in a study of blood T cell repertoires in COVID-19. Sequencing used immunoSEQ multiplex PCR; TCRdb keeps in-frame clones, though not all of them. The table records about 200,000 clones, around 83% of them present only once. Material: peripheral blood. The receptors were sampled from a woman of 80 years or more with acute or convalescent COVID-19.

This clone was observed a single time. The rearrangement uses TRBV5-6 and TRBJ1-2; 9 bases fit TRBD1. CDR1 and CDR2 (germline): SGHDT, YYEEEE. The CDR3 runs 12 residues. V was clipped by 3 bases and J by 8 bases; unmatched bases: 2. The CDR3 reads CASSWTGEGYTF. The CDR3 DNA reads as TGTGCCAGCAGCTGGACAGGGGAAGGCTACACCTTC.

This chain connects TRBV6-2 or TRBV6-3 to TRBJ2-4; 8 nucleotides line up with TRBD1. Germline V gives CDR1 MNHEY, CDR2 SVGEGT. The V and J ends lost 3 bases and 0 bases, in that order; junction bases with no gene match: 7. The CDR3 is made up of 17 amino acids. The CDR3 coding sequence is TGTGCCAGCAGTTATACCCACAGGGGGGTAGCCAAAAACATTCAGTACTTC. Translating gives CASSYTHRGVAKNIQYF.

J is TRBJ1-3 and V is TRBV5-6, with D maybe TRBD1 (5 bases). Germline CDR1 reads SGHDT; CDR2 reads YYEEEE. This CDR3 contains 16 residues. V shed 4 bases and J shed 1 base, with 15 bases lying between them. The CDR3 coding sequence is TGTGCCAGCAGCCCGATTACACAGGAGTCTGGAAACACCATATATTTT. This gives the protein CASSPITQESGNTIYF.

J is TRBJ2-4 and V is TRBV5-1, with 14 bases identical to TRBD2. This CDR3 has 14 residues. Germline assignment: CDR1 SGHRS and CDR2 YFSETQ. The trim removed 4 bases at V and 8 bases at J, leaving 2 bases unmatched. The CDR3 nucleotides read TGCGCCAGCAGCGGGACTAGCGGGAGCCACATTCAGTACTTC. Protein product: CASSGTSGSHIQYF.

V and J are TRBV7-2 and TRBJ2-1; 7 bases map to TRBD2. This CDR3 is 15 amino acids long. Germline V gene lookup returns CDR1 SGHTA and CDR2 FQGNSA. The ends lost 2 bases at V and 7 bases at J; junction bases unmatched: 8. CDR3 in amino acids: CASSLMSSGLNEQFF. The CDR3 DNA sequence: TGTGCCAGCAGCTTAATGTCTAGCGGACTTAATGAGCAGTTCTTC.